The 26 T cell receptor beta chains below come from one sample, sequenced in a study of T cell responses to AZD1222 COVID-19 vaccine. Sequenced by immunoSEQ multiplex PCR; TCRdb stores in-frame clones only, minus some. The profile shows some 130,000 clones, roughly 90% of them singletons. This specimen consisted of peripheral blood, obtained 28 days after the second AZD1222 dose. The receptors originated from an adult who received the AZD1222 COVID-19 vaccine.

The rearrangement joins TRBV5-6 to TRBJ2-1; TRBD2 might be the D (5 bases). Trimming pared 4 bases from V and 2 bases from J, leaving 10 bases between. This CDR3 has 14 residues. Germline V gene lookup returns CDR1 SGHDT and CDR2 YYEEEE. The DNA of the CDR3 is TGTGCCAGCAGCGAGGGATCCCCCTACAATGAGCAGTTCTTC. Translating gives CASSEGSPYNEQFF.

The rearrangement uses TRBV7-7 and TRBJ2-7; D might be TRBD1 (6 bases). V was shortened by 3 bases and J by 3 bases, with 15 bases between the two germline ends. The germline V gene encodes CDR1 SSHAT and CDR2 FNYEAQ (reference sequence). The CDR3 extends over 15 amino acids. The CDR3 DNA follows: TGTGCCAGCAGCTTGAGTCAGGGGAGAGTCTACGAGCAGTACTTC. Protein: CASSLSQGRVYEQYF.

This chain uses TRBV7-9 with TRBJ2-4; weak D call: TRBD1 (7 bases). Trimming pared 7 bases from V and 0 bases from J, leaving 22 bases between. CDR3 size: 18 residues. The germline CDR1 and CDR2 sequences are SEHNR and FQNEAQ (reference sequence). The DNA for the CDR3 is TGTGCCAGCACGGGGGTCACAGGGGCCGATTCAGCCAAAAACATTCAGTACTTC. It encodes CASTGVTGADSAKNIQYF.

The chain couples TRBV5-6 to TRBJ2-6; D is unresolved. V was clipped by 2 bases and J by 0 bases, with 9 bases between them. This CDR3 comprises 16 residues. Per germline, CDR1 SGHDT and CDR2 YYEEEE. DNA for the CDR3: TGTGCCAGCAGCTTAAGGGTCAACTCTGGGGCCAACGTCCTGACTTTC. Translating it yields CASSLRVNSGANVLTF.

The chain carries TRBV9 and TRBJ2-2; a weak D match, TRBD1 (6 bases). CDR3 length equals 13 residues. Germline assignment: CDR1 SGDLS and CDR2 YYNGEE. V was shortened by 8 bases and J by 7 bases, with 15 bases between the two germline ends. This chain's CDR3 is CASGSGVHGELFF. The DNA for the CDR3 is TGTGCCAGTGGTTCAGGGGTTCACGGGGAGCTGTTTTTT.

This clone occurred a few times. The CDR3 spells CASSQGFSNQPQHF. In nucleotides, the CDR3 is TGTGCCAGCAGCCAGGGATTTAGCAATCAGCCCCAGCATTTT. This chain uses TRBV14 with TRBJ1-5, with D hard to call. In germline, CDR1 is SGHDN, CDR2 FVKESK. The CDR3 is 14 amino acids. V lost 3 bases to trimming and J lost 0 bases, with 6 bases between them.

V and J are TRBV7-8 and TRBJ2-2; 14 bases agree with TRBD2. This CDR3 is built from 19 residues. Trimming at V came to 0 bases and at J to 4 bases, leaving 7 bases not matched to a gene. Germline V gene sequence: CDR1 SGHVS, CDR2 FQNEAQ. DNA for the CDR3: TGTGCCAGCAGCTTAGCGCGACTAGCGGGAGGGCCATCCACCGGGGAGCTGTTTTTT. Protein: CASSLARLAGGPSTGELFF.

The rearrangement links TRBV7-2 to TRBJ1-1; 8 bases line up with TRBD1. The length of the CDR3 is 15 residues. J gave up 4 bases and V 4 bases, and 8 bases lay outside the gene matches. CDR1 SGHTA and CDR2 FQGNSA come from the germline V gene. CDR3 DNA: TGTGCCAGCAGCTACACAGGGGGGGTTAGCACTGAAGCTTTCTTT. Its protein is CASSYTGGVSTEAFF.

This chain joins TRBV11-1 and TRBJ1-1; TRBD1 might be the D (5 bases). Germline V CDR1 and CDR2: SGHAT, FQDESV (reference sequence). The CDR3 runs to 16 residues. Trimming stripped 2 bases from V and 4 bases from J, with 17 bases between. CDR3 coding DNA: TGTGCCAGCAGCTTATTCGGGGCCGGGGTTGGCACTGAAGCTTTCTTT. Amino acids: CASSLFGAGVGTEAFF.

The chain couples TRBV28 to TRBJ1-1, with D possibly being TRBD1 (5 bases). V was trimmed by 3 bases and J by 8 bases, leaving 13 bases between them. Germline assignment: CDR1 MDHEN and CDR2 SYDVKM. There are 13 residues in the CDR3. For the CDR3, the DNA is TGTGCCAGCAGTTTGCCAGGGCCCCCCGAAGCTTTCTTT. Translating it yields CASSLPGPPEAFF.

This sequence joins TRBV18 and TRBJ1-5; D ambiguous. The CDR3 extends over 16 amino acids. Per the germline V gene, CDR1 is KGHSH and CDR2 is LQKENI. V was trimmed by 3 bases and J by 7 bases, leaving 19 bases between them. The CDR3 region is CASSPASSGGGQPQHF. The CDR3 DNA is TGTGCCAGCTCACCGGCCTCTTCCGGTGGCGGGCAGCCCCAGCATTTT.

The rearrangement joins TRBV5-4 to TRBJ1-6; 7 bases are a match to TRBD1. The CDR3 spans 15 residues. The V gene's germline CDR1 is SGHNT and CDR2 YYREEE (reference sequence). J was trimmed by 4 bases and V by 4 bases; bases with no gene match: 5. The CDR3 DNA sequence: TGTGCCAGCAGCACGGGACAGTCGTATAATTCACCCCTCCACTTT. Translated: CASSTGQSYNSPLHF.

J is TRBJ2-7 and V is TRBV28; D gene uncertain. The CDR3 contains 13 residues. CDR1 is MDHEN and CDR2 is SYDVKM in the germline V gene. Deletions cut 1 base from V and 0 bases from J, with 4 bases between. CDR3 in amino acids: CASSLYSSYEQYF. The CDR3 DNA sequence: TGTGCCAGCAGTTTATACAGCTCCTACGAGCAGTACTTC.

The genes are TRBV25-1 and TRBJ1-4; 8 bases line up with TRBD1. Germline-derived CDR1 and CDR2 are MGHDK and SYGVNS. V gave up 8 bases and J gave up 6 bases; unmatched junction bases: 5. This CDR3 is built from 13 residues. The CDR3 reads CASRDRGYEKLFF. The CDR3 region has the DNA TGTGCCAGCCGAGACAGGGGATATGAAAAACTGTTTTTT.

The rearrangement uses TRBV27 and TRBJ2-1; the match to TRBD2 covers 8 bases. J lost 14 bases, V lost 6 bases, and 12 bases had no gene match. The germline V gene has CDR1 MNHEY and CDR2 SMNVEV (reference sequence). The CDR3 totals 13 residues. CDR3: CASSRTPSSGEFF. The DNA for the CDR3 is TGTGCCAGCAGCCGTACACCGAGTAGCGGGGAGTTCTTC.

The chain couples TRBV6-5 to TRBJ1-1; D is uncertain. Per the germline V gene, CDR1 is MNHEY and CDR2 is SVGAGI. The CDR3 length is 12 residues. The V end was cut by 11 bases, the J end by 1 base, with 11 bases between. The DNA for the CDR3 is TGTGCCGGAAGGGCCGGGAACACTGAAGCTTTCTTT. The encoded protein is CAGRAGNTEAFF.

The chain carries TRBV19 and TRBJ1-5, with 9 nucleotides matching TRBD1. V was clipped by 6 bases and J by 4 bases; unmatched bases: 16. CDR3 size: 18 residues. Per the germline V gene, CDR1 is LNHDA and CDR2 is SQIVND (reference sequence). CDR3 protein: CASRKGTGTFERNQPQHF. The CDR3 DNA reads TGTGCCAGTAGGAAGGGGACAGGGACTTTCGAAAGGAATCAGCCCCAGCATTTT.

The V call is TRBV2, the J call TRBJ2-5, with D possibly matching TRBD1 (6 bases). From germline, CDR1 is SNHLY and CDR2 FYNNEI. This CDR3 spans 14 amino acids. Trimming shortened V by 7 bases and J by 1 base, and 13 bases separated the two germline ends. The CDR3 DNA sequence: TGTGCCAGCAAGGAAGACAGGAGCCAAGAGACCCAGTACTTC. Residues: CASKEDRSQETQYF.

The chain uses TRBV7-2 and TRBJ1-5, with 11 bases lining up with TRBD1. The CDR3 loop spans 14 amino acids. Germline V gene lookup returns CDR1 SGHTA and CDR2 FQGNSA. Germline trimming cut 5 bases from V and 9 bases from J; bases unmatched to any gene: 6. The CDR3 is CASSLGQGARPQHF. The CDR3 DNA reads TGTGCCAGCAGCCTAGGACAGGGGGCTCGGCCCCAGCATTTT.

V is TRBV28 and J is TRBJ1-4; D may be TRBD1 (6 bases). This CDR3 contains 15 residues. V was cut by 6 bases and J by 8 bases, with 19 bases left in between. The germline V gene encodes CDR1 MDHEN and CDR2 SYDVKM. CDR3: CASSPGTSGGEKLFF. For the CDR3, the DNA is TGTGCCAGCAGCCCAGGGACATCGGGAGGAGAAAAACTGTTTTTT.

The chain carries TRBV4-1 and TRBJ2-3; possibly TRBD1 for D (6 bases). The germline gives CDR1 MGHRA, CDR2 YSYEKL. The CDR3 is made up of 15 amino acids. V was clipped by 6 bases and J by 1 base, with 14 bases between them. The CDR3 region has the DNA TGCGCCAGCAGTACAGGGACGAGAGGCACAGATACGCAGTATTTT. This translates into CASSTGTRGTDTQYF.

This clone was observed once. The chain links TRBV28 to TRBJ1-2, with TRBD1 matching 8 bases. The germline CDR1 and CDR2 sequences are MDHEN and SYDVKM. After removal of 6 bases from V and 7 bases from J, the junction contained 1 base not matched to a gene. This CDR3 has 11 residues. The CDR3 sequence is CASRGTGGYTF. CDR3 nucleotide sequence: TGTGCCAGCAGGGGGACAGGTGGCTACACCTTC.

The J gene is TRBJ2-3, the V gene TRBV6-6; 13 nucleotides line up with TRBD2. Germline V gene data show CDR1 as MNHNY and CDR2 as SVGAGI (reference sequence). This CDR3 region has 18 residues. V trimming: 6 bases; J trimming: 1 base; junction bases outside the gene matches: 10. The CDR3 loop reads CASSRLAGGSFRTDTQYF. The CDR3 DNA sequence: TGTGCCAGCAGCCGACTAGCGGGAGGCTCCTTTCGCACAGATACGCAGTATTTT.

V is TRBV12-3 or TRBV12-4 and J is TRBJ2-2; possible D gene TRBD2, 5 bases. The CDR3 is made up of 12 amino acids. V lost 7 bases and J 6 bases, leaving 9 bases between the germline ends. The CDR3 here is CASTLASGELFF. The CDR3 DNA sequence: TGTGCCAGCACCCTAGCATCCGGGGAGCTGTTTTTT.

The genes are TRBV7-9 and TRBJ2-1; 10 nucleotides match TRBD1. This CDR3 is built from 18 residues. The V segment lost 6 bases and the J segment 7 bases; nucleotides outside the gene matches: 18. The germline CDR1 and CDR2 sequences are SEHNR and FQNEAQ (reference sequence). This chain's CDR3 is CASSRQGAPDRVRNEQFF. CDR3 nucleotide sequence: TGTGCCAGCAGTCGACAGGGGGCGCCGGATCGGGTAAGGAATGAGCAGTTCTTC.

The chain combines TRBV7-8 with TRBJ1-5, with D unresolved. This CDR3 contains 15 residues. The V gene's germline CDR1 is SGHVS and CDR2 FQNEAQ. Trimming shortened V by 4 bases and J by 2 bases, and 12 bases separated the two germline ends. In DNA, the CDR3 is TGTGCCAGCAGCTCCCACCGAGCGGGCAATCAGCCCCAGCATTTT. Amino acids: CASSSHRAGNQPQHF. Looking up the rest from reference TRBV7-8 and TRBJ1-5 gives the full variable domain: GAGVSQSPRYKVAKRGQDVALRCDPISGHVSLFWYQQALGQGPEFLTYFQNEAQLDKSGLPSDRFFAERPEGSVSTLKIQRTQQEDSAVYLCASSSHRAGNQPQHFGDGTRLSIL.